This section outlines one T cell receptor beta chain sequence together with its context. cDNA prepared by RNA extraction and subsequent reverse transcription served as the template for sequencing. The data were produced by immunoSEQ multiplex PCR, yet TCRdb's version contains in-frame clones alone and is incomplete. The profile shows about 120,000 clones, 50% to 55% of them singletons. The source of the sample is a study of CD8+ T cells in alopecia areata. Deletions cut 10 bases from V and 2 bases from J, with 11 bases between. CDR3 size: 12 residues. The germline gives CDR1 ENHRY, CDR2 SYGVKD. Treatment specified: oral pan-JAK inhibitor, 5-10 mg twice daily.

The rearrangement joins TRBV10-3 to TRBJ2-5, with a tentative D call TRBD2 (5 bases). This TCR was recovered from a human donor with alopecia areata. The sample in question was CD4+ T cells sorted from blood, obtained at week 4, from a patient treated with tofacitinib. CDR3 sequence (DNA): TGTGCCACCAAGGACTTACAAGAGACCCAGTACTTC. Amino acids: CATKDLQETQYF.